This TCR beta chain was sequenced in a study of cytomegalovirus exposure and HLA in healthy donors. Study context: Among about 179 million T cells, an earlier analysis found 117 million unique TCR beta sequences. Overall study results and limits: It was shown in a later analysis that HLA-associated TCR beta chains were more clonally expanded than other, equally common chains. There were reportedly fewer N-insertions in an Asian-associated ancestry cluster than the roughly 670-donor mean, in a later analysis.

The PCR was carried out with 60 Vbeta primers and 13 Jbeta primers. This table comes from immunoSEQ multiplex PCR, and its TCRdb copy is limited to in-frame clones, with some not included. Found here are some 140,000 clones, 80% of them singletons; the top ten hold roughly 5.9%. V shed 5 bases and J 5 bases; nucleotides not matched to a gene: 11. The CDR3 length is 16 residues. Germline V lookup: CDR1 MNHEY, CDR2 SMNVEV (reference sequence). This clone came up a few times. What it binds is not known. The TCR sequence derives from a woman in her thirties or forties in good health and CMV-seropositive. The gene calls are TRBV27 and TRBJ2-3, with 9 bases identical to TRBD2. Sequences were obtained from PBMCs. CDR3: CASSLRGSGGGDTQYF. CDR3 in DNA: TGTGCCAGCAGTCTGCGTGGTAGCGGGGGAGGAGATACGCAGTATTTT.